This TCR beta chain derives from a study of shared clonotypes between healthy human individuals. Study-wide context: A donor's plate count was three for CD4 naive and three for CD4 memory; CD8 naive had two and CD8 memory one.

Clones were sequenced by immunoSEQ multiplex PCR, and TCRdb holds only the in-frame ones, with some missing. Of about 980,000 clones in the sample, approximately 80% are singletons; the top ten hold about 1.5%. CDR3 length: 13 residues. V was pared by 6 bases and J by 7 bases, with 7 bases of the junction left unmatched. The V gene's germline CDR1 is LGHNT and CDR2 FRNRAP. A word on this clone: What it recognizes is unknown.

General study results and limits: Relative to memory subsets, naive subsets generally showed larger estimated richness. Among donors, the sharing of clonotypes was expected to be influenced by sequencing depth. Only blood samples were collected, and tissue repertoires likely differ.

The chain joins TRBV12-5 to TRBJ1-2; 8 bases fit TRBD1. The source material was memory CD4+ T cells sorted from blood. Documented subset: CD45RA-negative fraction. This TCR was recovered from a young man in good health. The CDR3 is CASGQTGATGYTF. The CDR3 DNA sequence: TGTGCTAGTGGCCAGACAGGGGCGACTGGCTACACCTTC.